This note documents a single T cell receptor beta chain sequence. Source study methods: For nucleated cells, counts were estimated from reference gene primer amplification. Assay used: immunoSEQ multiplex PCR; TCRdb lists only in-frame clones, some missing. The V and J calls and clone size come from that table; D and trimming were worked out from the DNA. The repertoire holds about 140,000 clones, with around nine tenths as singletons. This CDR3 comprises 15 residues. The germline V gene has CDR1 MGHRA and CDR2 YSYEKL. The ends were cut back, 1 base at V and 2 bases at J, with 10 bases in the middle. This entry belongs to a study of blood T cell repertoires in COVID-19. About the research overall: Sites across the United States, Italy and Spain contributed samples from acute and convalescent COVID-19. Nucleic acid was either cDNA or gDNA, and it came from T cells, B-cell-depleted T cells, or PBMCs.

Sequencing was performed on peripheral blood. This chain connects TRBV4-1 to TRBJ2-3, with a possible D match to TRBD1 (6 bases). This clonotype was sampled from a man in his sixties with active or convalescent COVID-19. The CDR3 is CASSQAGAVTDTQYF. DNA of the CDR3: TGCGCCAGCAGCCAAGCAGGGGCGGTCACAGATACGCAGTATTTT.